This T cell receptor (beta chain) was recorded in a study of blood T cell repertoires in COVID-19. Study-wide context: Samples came from the United States, Italy and Spain, spanning acute and convalescent COVID-19. Sample material is recorded as cDNA or gDNA derived from T cells, B-cell-depleted T cells, or PBMCs.

Germline trimming cut 6 bases from V and 0 bases from J; bases unmatched to any gene: 8. Germline V CDR1 and CDR2: MNHEY, SMNVEV (reference sequence). The CDR3 sequence is 17 residues long. Authors' data handling: Counts of nucleated cells, estimated from reference gene primer amplification, were obtained. Assay: immunoSEQ multiplex PCR; the TCRdb copy retains only in-frame clones and omits some. V and J calls and clone size follow that table, whereas D and trimming were derived from the DNA. In the table there are 110,000 or so clones, roughly 81% of which are singletons. The chain joins TRBV27 to TRBJ2-7, with 13 bases that match TRBD2. This sequence originates from a man aged 35 to 55 with acute or convalescent COVID-19. The sample comprised peripheral blood. CDR3 sequence (DNA): TGTGCCAGCAGCCCAAGGACTAGCGGGGGCGTCTCCTACGAGCAGTACTTC. Amino acids: CASSPRTSGGVSYEQYF.